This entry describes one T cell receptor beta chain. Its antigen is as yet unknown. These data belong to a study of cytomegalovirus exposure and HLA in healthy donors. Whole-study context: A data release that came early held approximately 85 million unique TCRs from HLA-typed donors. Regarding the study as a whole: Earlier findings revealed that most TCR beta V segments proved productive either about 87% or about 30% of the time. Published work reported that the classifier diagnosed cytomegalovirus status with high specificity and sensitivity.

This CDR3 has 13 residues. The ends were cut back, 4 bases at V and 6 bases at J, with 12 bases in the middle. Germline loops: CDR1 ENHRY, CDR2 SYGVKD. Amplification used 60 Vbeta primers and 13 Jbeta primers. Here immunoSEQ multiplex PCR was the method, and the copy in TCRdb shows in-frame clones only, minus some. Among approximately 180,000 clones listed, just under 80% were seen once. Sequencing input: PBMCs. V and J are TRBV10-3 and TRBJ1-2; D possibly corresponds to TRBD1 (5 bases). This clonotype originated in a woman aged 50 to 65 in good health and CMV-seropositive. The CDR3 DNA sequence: TGTGCCATCAGTGGGGGGGGGAAGGATGGCTACACCTTC. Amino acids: CAISGGGKDGYTF.